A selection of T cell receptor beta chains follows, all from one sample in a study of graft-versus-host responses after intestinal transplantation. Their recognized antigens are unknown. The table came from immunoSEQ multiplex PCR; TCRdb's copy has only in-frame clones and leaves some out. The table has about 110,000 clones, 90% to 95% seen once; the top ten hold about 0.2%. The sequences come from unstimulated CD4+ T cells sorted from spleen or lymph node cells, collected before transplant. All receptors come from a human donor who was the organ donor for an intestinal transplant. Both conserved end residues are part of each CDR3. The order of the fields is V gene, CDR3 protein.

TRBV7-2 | CASSFFPGTTTGELFF
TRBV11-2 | CASSLDRDEQFF
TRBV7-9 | CASSPREAFF
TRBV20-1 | CSASATGKLFF
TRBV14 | CASSVKTGGDYGYTF
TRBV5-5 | CASSLRWGGVETQYF
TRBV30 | CAWNEANVLTF
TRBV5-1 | CASSRLSSYNEQFF
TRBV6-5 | CASSSDRASGANVLTF
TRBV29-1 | CSVGGLEGPTDTQYF
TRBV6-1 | CASSAQGWSSYEQYF
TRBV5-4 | CASTLGDRNGYTF
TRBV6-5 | CASSPGPDGTYEQYF
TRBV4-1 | CASSPAVTHISYEQYF
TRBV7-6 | CASSSSPYGYTF
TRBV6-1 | CASSEAGVTKQYF
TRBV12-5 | CASGYGTDQPQHF
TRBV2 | CASSESGQGVVGYTF